This entry lists 18 T cell receptor beta chains sequenced from one sample in a study of shared clonotypes between healthy human individuals (dated by TCRdb to the early 2020s). CD8 naive samples were obtained by positive selection for CCR7 among CD45RO-negative cells, yielding a CD45RA+CCR7+ population from which TemRA cells were excluded. Library preparation used the immunoSEQ multiplex PCR assay. Held by TCRdb, this immuneACCESS table contains in-frame sequences only and omits some clones. Under half of the omission traces to an unresolved V gene where checked; the cause of the rest is unknown. The sample table holds approximately 1.9 million clones, of which around 93% were seen once. The biggest ten clones account for 1.5% to 2% of the sample. The sample consisted of naive CD8+ T cells from PBMCs. Taken with the paper, the label for cell subset or site translates to: CD45RA+CCR7+. These receptors all come from a man between 18 and 29 years old in good health. Some clones in this sample may be carry-over from other donors' samples.

The J gene is TRBJ2-5, the V gene TRBV4-1; D gene ambiguous. Germline V CDR1 and CDR2: MGHRA, YSYEKL. V lost 4 bases and J lost 2, with 11 bases in between. This CDR3 is 14 amino acids long. The CDR3 reads CASSLRQIQETQYF. For the CDR3, the DNA is TGCGCCAGCAGCCTCCGGCAGATACAAGAGACCCAGTACTTC.

The chain couples TRBV25-1 to TRBJ2-5; 7 bases are a match to TRBD2. The CDR3 has 17 residues. CDR1 MGHDK and CDR2 SYGVNS come from the germline V gene. Unmatched junction bases numbered 7, after V lost 0 bases and J lost 0 bases. This chain's CDR3 is CASSEYLWGGDQETQYF. The DNA of the CDR3 is TGTGCCAGCAGTGAATATCTCTGGGGAGGGGACCAAGAGACCCAGTACTTC.

The chain joins TRBV30 to TRBJ2-7; 9 nucleotides match TRBD2. From germline, CDR1 is GTSNPN and CDR2 SVGIG (reference sequence). V shed 3 bases and J 5 bases; nucleotides not matched to a gene: 11. The CDR3 extends over 15 amino acids. CDR3 loop: CAWRYPWGLANEQYF. The CDR3 DNA sequence: TGTGCCTGGAGATACCCATGGGGACTAGCAAACGAGCAGTACTTC.

The chain recombines TRBV10-1 with TRBJ2-2, with 7 bases lining up with TRBD1. The V segment lost 0 bases and the J segment 4 bases; nucleotides outside the gene matches: 5. The V gene's germline CDR1 is WNHNN and CDR2 SYGVQD (reference sequence). This CDR3 has 16 residues. The CDR3, as DNA: TGCGCCAGCAGTGAGTCGAGACAGGGCGGCACCGGGGAGCTGTTTTTT. Translating it yields CASSESRQGGTGELFF.

The J gene is TRBJ2-7, the V gene TRBV7-3; 8 bases fit TRBD1. Germline CDR1 is SGHTA and CDR2 is FQGTGA. V gave up 0 bases and J gave up 5 bases; unmatched junction bases: 3. The CDR3 runs 14 residues. The CDR3 sequence is CASSLTGTGDEQYF. DNA for the CDR3: TGTGCCAGCAGCTTAACCGGGACAGGAGACGAGCAGTACTTC.

This rearrangement joins TRBV7-9 to TRBJ1-2; D ambiguous. This CDR3 contains 15 residues. CDR1 is SEHNR and CDR2 is FQNEAQ in the germline V gene (reference sequence). Deletions cut 2 bases from V and 6 bases from J, with 16 bases between. The CDR3: CASSLSHPAWDGYTF. CDR3 nucleotide sequence: TGTGCCAGCAGCTTATCCCACCCTGCGTGGGATGGCTACACCTTC.

This chain joins TRBV5-1 and TRBJ2-7, with a possible D match to TRBD2 (6 bases). This CDR3 comprises 15 residues. Germline V gene lookup returns CDR1 SGHRS and CDR2 YFSETQ. V lost 0 bases to trimming and J lost 0 bases, with 10 bases between them. CDR3 in amino acids: CASSLAGDFSYEQYF. The CDR3 nucleotides are TGCGCCAGCAGCTTGGCCGGGGACTTCTCCTACGAGCAGTACTTC.

This chain joins TRBV27 and TRBJ2-7, with 11 bases that match TRBD2. Germline lookup yields CDR1 MNHEY and CDR2 SMNVEV (reference sequence). CDR3 size: 15 residues. After removal of 3 bases from V and 3 bases from J, the junction contained 4 bases not matched to a gene. The CDR3 loop is CASSFSLAGGYEQYF. The CDR3 region has the DNA TGTGCCAGCAGTTTTAGTCTAGCGGGGGGCTACGAGCAGTACTTC.

A single count supports this clone. In DNA form, the CDR3 reads TGTGCCAGCAGTTTCGAGGTTTCTCCGGACAATCAGCCCCAGCATTTT. Translated: CASSFEVSPDNQPQHF. The rearrangement links TRBV28 to TRBJ1-5, with no clear D. The CDR3 contains 16 residues. The germline V gene encodes CDR1 MDHEN and CDR2 SYDVKM. Trimming took 3 bases from V and 3 from J, leaving 15 bases between them.

This chain joins TRBV7-9 and TRBJ1-1; D unresolved. Trimming removed 1 base from V and 11 bases from J, with 11 bases in between. The CDR3 covers 12 residues. Germline CDR1 and CDR2: SEHNR and FQNEAQ (reference sequence). CDR3 in amino acids: CASSLGTRVAFF. CDR3 in DNA: TGTGCCAGCAGCTTAGGGACGAGGGTTGCTTTCTTT.

The chain is built from TRBV7-8 and TRBJ1-1; D might be TRBD1 (5 bases). CDR1 and CDR2 from the germline V gene are SGHVS and FQNEAQ. This CDR3 is 16 amino acids long. Trimming took 5 bases from V and 1 from J, leaving 17 bases between them. The CDR3 nucleotides are TGTGCCAGCAGCCCGTGGGGGGTCGACACGAACACTGAAGCTTTCTTT. Protein sequence: CASSPWGVDTNTEAFF. Combining the CDR3 with reference TRBV7-8 and TRBJ1-1 gives the whole variable domain GAGVSQSPRYKVAKRGQDVALRCDPISGHVSLFWYQQALGQGPEFLTYFQNEAQLDKSGLPSDRFFAERPEGSVSTLKIQRTQQEDSAVYLCASSPWGVDTNTEAFFGQGTRLTVV.

This chain links TRBV27 with TRBJ2-1; a weak D match, TRBD2 (6 bases). The length of the CDR3 is 11 residues. Germline V gives CDR1 MNHEY, CDR2 SMNVEV (reference sequence). V lost 6 bases to trimming and J lost 9 bases, with 9 bases between them. The CDR3, as DNA: TGTGCCAGCAGCCACGGGGGTGAGCAGTTCTTC. Protein: CASSHGGEQFF.

The chain joins TRBV7-9 to TRBJ2-7; weak D call: TRBD2 (6 bases). The CDR3 is made up of 13 amino acids. Per the germline V gene, CDR1 is SEHNR and CDR2 is FQNEAQ (reference sequence). The V end was cut by 5 bases, the J end by 5 bases, with 13 bases between. The CDR3 DNA reads as TGTGCCAGCAGCCGCGGGACGGGGGACGAGCAGTACTTC. Amino acid sequence: CASSRGTGDEQYF.

V and J are TRBV4-1 and TRBJ2-1, with no clear D. V shed 6 bases and J shed 9 bases, with 21 bases lying between them. Germline CDR1 is MGHRA and CDR2 is YSYEKL. The CDR3 is made up of 15 amino acids. The CDR3: CASRLELGGQFEQFF. The CDR3 bases are TGCGCCAGCAGGCTCGAGTTGGGCGGTCAGTTTGAGCAGTTCTTC.

Note on this clone: Other DNA variants within this sample encode the same CDR3. The genes are TRBV29-1 and TRBJ1-5; no clear D gene. Trimming took 7 bases from V and 3 from J, leaving 19 bases between them. CDR3 length: 15 residues. The germline CDR1 and CDR2 sequences are SQVTM and ANQGSEA. The CDR3 spells CSACRAIRPNQPQHF. CDR3 DNA sequence: TGCAGCGCCTGCCGGGCAATCCGACCCAATCAGCCCCAGCATTTT.

The V call is TRBV25-1, the J call TRBJ2-5; D unresolved. The CDR3 is 12 amino acids. Germline lookup yields CDR1 MGHDK and CDR2 SYGVNS. Trimming pared 7 bases from V and 2 bases from J, leaving 8 bases between. The CDR3 region has the DNA TGTGCCAGCAAGGATCGACAAGAGACCCAGTACTTC. Its protein product is CASKDRQETQYF.

The chain carries TRBV4-1 and TRBJ1-5; a possible D gene is TRBD1 (5 bases). The ends were cut back, 3 bases at V and 4 bases at J, with 7 bases in the middle. The CDR3 loop spans 13 amino acids. Germline lookup yields CDR1 MGHRA and CDR2 YSYEKL. The CDR3 sequence is CASSHRVNQPQHF. CDR3 nucleotides: TGCGCCAGCAGCCACAGGGTTAATCAGCCCCAGCATTTT.

The chain carries TRBV11-2 and TRBJ2-2; 11 bases align to TRBD2. The CDR3 runs to 19 residues. V lost 0 bases, J lost 2 bases, and 8 bases stayed unmatched. Germline V lookup: CDR1 SGHAT, CDR2 FQNNGV. CDR3 bases: TGTGCCAGCAGCTTAGATGTGGGACTAGCGGAGACTAACACCGGGGAGCTGTTTTTT. Translation: CASSLDVGLAETNTGELFF.